Presented here are 21 T cell receptor beta chains from one specimen sequenced in a study of chemoradiotherapy in HPV16-positive cancers (dated by TCRdb to about 2022). Preparation of the library involved the immunoSEQ multiplex PCR assay. TCRdb provides this immuneACCESS table in a form limited to in-frame rearrangements. Some clones are lacking; in checked studies, under half of them reflect an unresolved V gene, and why the rest are absent is not known. This sample comprises roughly 23,000 clones, approximately 73% of them detected only once. The ten largest clones take up around 2.7% of the sample. Collection of the sample occurred from a patient who underwent chemoradiotherapy. All receptors derive from a human donor with HPV-associated anogenital cancer.

V is TRBV6-6 and J is TRBJ2-1; D not resolved. The germline V and J ends were trimmed by 2 bases and 0 bases, with 11 bases remaining between them. The CDR3 loop spans 16 amino acids. Germline-derived CDR1 and CDR2 are MNHNY and SVGAGI (reference sequence). The CDR3 DNA reads as TGTGCCAGCAGTTACGAGCGCCCAAGCTCCTACAATGAGCAGTTCTTC. Amino acids: CASSYERPSSYNEQFF.

In regard to this clone: Germline and junction disagree at one end, which may indicate a read error. The chain uses TRBV5-1 and TRBJ2-7; D is undetermined. The CDR3 loop spans 15 amino acids. Germline CDR1 is SGHRS and CDR2 is YFSETQ. CDR3 coding DNA: TGCGCCAGCAGCTTGGCCAAGCCTGCCTCCCACGAGCAGTACTTC. The encoded protein is CASSLAKPASHEQYF.

The CDR3, as DNA: TGTGCTAGTGGTCAGGACAGGGCGAGCAATCAGCCCCAGCATTTT. As protein: CASGQDRASNQPQHF. The chain is built from TRBV12-5 and TRBJ1-5; 8 bases are shared with TRBD1. Trimming cost V 5 bases and J 1 base; bases outside gene matches: 4. CDR3 length: 15 residues. CDR1 is LGHNT, CDR2 FRNRAP, per germline.

V usage is TRBV4-1 and J usage is TRBJ2-7; no definite D call. V gave up 4 bases and J gave up 6 bases, with 19 bases separating them. CDR1 is MGHRA, CDR2 YSYEKL, per germline. This CDR3 region has 15 residues. The CDR3 region is CASSLTLVIGSEQYF. CDR3 bases: TGCGCCAGCAGCCTGACGCTGGTCATCGGATCCGAGCAGTACTTC.

This clone is medium-sized (0.01 to 0.1%) by share. This rearrangement joins TRBV28 to TRBJ2-7; D is undetermined. Germline V gene lookup returns CDR1 MDHEN and CDR2 SYDVKM. The CDR3 runs 12 residues. Trimming removed 6 bases at V and 6 bases at J, with 12 bases between. In DNA form, the CDR3 reads TGTGCCAGCAGCCTTGACACCTCCGAGCAGTACTTC. Amino acids: CASSLDTSEQYF.

This rearrangement joins TRBV5-1 to TRBJ2-3; D is perhaps TRBD1 (6 bases). There are 16 residues in the CDR3. Germline lookup yields CDR1 SGHRS and CDR2 YFSETQ. V dropped 4 bases and J dropped 4 bases, with 19 bases sitting between them. The CDR3 sequence: CASSLGENRVADTQYF. The CDR3 DNA sequence: TGCGCCAGCAGCCTAGGGGAAAACAGGGTGGCAGATACGCAGTATTTT.

The table lists this clone with a few counts. This chain links TRBV11-2 with TRBJ1-2, with D unresolved. Germline loops: CDR1 SGHAT, CDR2 FQNNGV. V was trimmed by 4 bases and J by 6 bases, leaving 15 bases between them. The CDR3 sequence is 14 residues long. CDR3 in DNA: TGTGCCAGCAGCTCGCAGCTTCGGACGGATGGCTACACCTTC. Translated, it gives CASSSQLRTDGYTF. Filled out from reference TRBV11-2 and TRBJ1-2, the complete variable domain reads EAGVAQSPRYKIIEKRQSVAFWCNPISGHATLYWYQQILGQGPKLLIQFQNNGVVDDSQLPKDRFSAERLKGVDSTLKIQPAKLEDSAVYLCASSSQLRTDGYTFGSGTRLTVV.

This clone was seen only a few times. This chain uses TRBV19 with TRBJ1-2, with D possibly being TRBD1 (6 bases). V shed 4 bases and J shed 0 bases, with 12 bases lying between them. The germline CDR1 and CDR2 sequences are LNHDA and SQIVND (reference sequence). This CDR3 is built from 15 residues. The CDR3 here is CASSSPRGSNYGYTF. In DNA, the CDR3 is TGTGCCAGTAGTAGCCCCAGGGGATCTAACTATGGCTACACCTTC.

The V and J genes are TRBV7-8 and TRBJ1-3; 9 bases agree with TRBD1. This CDR3 spans 14 amino acids. CDR1 SGHVS and CDR2 FQNEAQ come from the germline V gene. With 4 bases clipped from V and 4 bases from J, the junction kept 2 bases outside the gene matches. The CDR3 DNA follows: TGTGCCAGCAGCTCGGACAGGGGAGGAAACACCATATATTTT. Translation gives CASSSDRGGNTIYF.

This clone was observed a few times. The chain links TRBV20-1 to TRBJ2-5; D is undetermined. The CDR3 is 11 amino acids. Germline V lookup: CDR1 DFQATT, CDR2 SNEGSKA (reference sequence). Trimming took 6 bases from V and 0 from J, leaving 5 bases between them. This chain's CDR3 is CSAMHQETQYF. The CDR3 nucleotides read TGCAGTGCAATGCACCAAGAGACCCAGTACTTC.

The CDR3 nucleotides read TGCGCCAGCAGCCAAGGTGGCAGCAGAAATCAGCCCCAGCATTTT. It yields the protein CASSQGGSRNQPQHF. This chain joins TRBV4-1 and TRBJ1-5; D uncertain. CDR3 length equals 15 residues. The ends were cut back, 1 base at V and 4 bases at J, with 11 bases in the middle. Germline V gene data show CDR1 as MGHRA and CDR2 as YSYEKL.

The chain combines TRBV7-2 with TRBJ1-2, with 12 nucleotides matching TRBD1. The CDR3 spans 14 residues. V lost 4 bases and J lost 7; bases outside the gene matches: 4. Per germline, CDR1 SGHTA and CDR2 FQGNSA. The CDR3 sequence is CASSSGTGGVGYTF. The DNA for the CDR3 is TGTGCCAGCAGCTCCGGGACAGGGGGCGTTGGCTACACCTTC.

The J gene is TRBJ1-1, the V gene TRBV5-1, with D unclear. CDR1 and CDR2 (germline): SGHRS, YFSETQ. This CDR3 spans 14 amino acids. V lost 0 bases to trimming and J lost 3 bases, with 9 bases between them. The CDR3 bases are TGCGCCAGCAGCTTGGTTCGGGTTGACACTGAAGCTTTCTTT. The encoded protein is CASSLVRVDTEAFF.

V gene TRBV4-2 combines with J gene TRBJ2-6; D is undetermined. CDR1 is LGHNA and CDR2 is YNFKEQ in the germline V gene. Trimming shortened V by 0 bases and J by 0 bases, and 9 bases separated the two germline ends. The CDR3 runs 17 residues. The CDR3 here is CASSQDPWSSGANVLTF. The CDR3 coding sequence is TGTGCCAGCAGCCAAGATCCATGGAGCTCTGGGGCCAACGTCCTGACTTTC.

J is TRBJ1-1 and V is TRBV7-3, with D perhaps TRBD1 (5 bases). The CDR3 totals 14 residues. V lost 5 bases, J lost 7 bases, and 17 bases lay in between. The germline V gene has CDR1 SGHTA and CDR2 FQGTGA. CDR3 in amino acids: CASSLSGASGEAFF. The CDR3 DNA follows: TGTGCCAGCAGCCTATCTGGGGCGTCTGGTGAAGCTTTCTTT.

The chain carries TRBV5-4 and TRBJ1-2; 7 bases are a match to TRBD1. V lost 4 bases, J lost 0 bases, and 6 bases stayed unmatched. The CDR3 is 15 amino acids. The V gene's germline CDR1 is SGHNT and CDR2 YYREEE (reference sequence). In DNA form, the CDR3 reads TGTGCCAGCAGCGCAGGGACAGTGACTAACTATGGCTACACCTTC. Amino acid sequence: CASSAGTVTNYGYTF.

The V call is TRBV30, the J call TRBJ1-1; D gene ambiguous. Germline CDR1 GTSNPN, CDR2 SVGIG (reference sequence). The CDR3 sequence is 13 residues long. Trimming shortened V by 3 bases and J by 0 bases, and 8 bases separated the two germline ends. The CDR3 protein is CAWSRSLNTEAFF. CDR3 nucleotides: TGTGCCTGGAGCAGGTCTTTGAACACTGAAGCTTTCTTT. The variable domain in full, completed from reference TRBV30 and TRBJ1-1, reads SQTIHQWPATLVQPVGSPLSLECTVEGTSNPNLYWYRQAAGRGLQLLFYSVGIGQISSEVPQNLSASRPQDRQFILSSKKLLLSDSGFYLCAWSRSLNTEAFFGQGTRLTVV.

The rearrangement links TRBV7-9 to TRBJ2-3; weak D call: TRBD2 (6 bases). CDR3 length equals 15 residues. CDR1 is SEHNR and CDR2 is FQNEAQ in the germline V gene (reference sequence). The V end lost 1 base, the J end lost 3 bases, and 11 bases lay between the germline ends. The chain's CDR3 is CASSLVGGTTDTQYF. Here the CDR3 DNA reads TGTGCCAGCAGCTTAGTTGGGGGGACTACAGATACGCAGTATTTT.

This clone was recorded a few times. The chain joins TRBV7-8 to TRBJ1-1; 7 positions match TRBD1. Germline V gives CDR1 SGHVS, CDR2 FQNEAQ. The CDR3 is 15 residues long. With V trimmed by 3 bases and J by 0 bases, 4 bases remained unmatched. DNA of the CDR3: TGTGCCAGCAGCTTGGGGGGACAGTTGAACACTGAAGCTTTCTTT. Residues: CASSLGGQLNTEAFF.

CDR3 sequence (DNA): TGTGCCAGCAGAAAGATCTCCTACAATGAGCAGTTCTTC. It encodes CASRKISYNEQFF. This chain uses TRBV28 with TRBJ2-1; D is uncertain. The CDR3 contains 13 residues. The germline gives CDR1 MDHEN, CDR2 SYDVKM. Trimming took 6 bases from V and 0 from J, leaving 6 bases between them.

J is TRBJ2-3 and V is TRBV19, with TRBD1 identical over 11 bases. V lost 6 bases, J lost 5 bases, and 7 bases stayed unmatched. CDR1 is LNHDA and CDR2 is SQIVND in the germline V gene (reference sequence). This CDR3 has 15 amino acids. CDR3 region: CASRRGQGAGDTQYF. For the CDR3, the DNA is TGTGCCAGTAGACGAGGACAGGGGGCGGGAGATACGCAGTATTTT.